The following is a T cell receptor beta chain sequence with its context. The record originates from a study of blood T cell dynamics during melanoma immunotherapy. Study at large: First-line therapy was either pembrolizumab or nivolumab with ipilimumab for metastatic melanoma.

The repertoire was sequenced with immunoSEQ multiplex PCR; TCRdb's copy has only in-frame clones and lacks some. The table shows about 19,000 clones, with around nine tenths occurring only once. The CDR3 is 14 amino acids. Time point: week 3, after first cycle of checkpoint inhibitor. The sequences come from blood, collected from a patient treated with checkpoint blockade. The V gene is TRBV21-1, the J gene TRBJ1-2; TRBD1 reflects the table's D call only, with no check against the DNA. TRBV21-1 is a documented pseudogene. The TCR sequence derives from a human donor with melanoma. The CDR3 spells CASSLCRQCHGYTF. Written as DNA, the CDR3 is TGTGCCAGCAGCCTCTGCCGCCAGTGCCATGGCTACACCTTC.